What follows is one T cell receptor beta chain and its context. This clone's antigen is unknown. Base qualities are not recorded, but no much larger clone differs from it by a single base. No treatment had been received by any patient before thyroid surgery. The study retrospectively analysed patient clinical samples collected from about 2012 to 2018 using T-cell receptor beta sequencing. Library preparation was by PCR. The sequencer listed for this sample is Illumina HiSeq 4000. High-throughput sequencing was used to profile the CDR3 region of the TCR beta-chain in every patient. In the original analysis: CDR3 differences across clinicopathological groups were used to build a classifier for discriminating distant-metastatic papillary thyroid cancer patients. Repertoire diversity was assessed with the Shannon index, and tumor-blood repertoire similarity with the Morisita-Horn index. TCRdb reran the public reads through fastp at Q25 and MiXCR, keeping productive beta chains. What appears here as the V and J calls and clone size reflects TCRdb's work, not the paper's. The sample data list 15,000 to 17,000 clones, and less than 4% of these were observed just once. The ten largest clonotypes hold about 25% of the sample.

This sample was included in a study of metastatic and nonmetastatic thyroid tumors (TCRdb year 2020). With respect to the entire study: Repertoires from peripheral blood and from tumor or nodule tissue samples of malignant and benign thyroid patients were compared. The study at large found these results: In both blood and tumor samples, malignant tumors were reported to have significantly higher TCR beta diversity than benign nodules.

V lost 5 bases and J lost 2 bases, and the count of bases not matched to a germline gene is 7. In the germline V gene (reference sequence), CDR1 corresponds to MNHEY and CDR2 to SMNVEV. Its CDR3 holds 15 amino acids, cysteine through phenylalanine. The kept DNA is CDR3 alone, 45 bases in frame from the first base. Here the chain combines TRBV27 and TRBJ2-7; 9 bases in the middle match TRBD1. The receptor comes from a female donor with papillary thyroid cancer or a benign thyroid nodule (not recorded which). Some clones in this sample may be carry-over from other donors' samples. Material for sequencing was tumor tissue. The CDR3 has the sequence CASSEEGQGAYEQYF. The nucleotide sequence is TGTGCCAGCAGTGAAGAGGGACAGGGAGCCTACGAGCAGTACTTC.